This entry is about one T cell receptor (beta chain). The antigen remains unidentified. The entry originates in a study of graft-versus-host responses after intestinal transplantation. The study's findings and limits: Across patients carrying graft-donor T cell macrochimerism, allografts held high graft-versus-host to host-versus-graft clonal ratios.

The repertoire was sequenced with immunoSEQ multiplex PCR; TCRdb's copy has only in-frame clones and lacks some. The data hold fewer than 50,000 clones, with approximately 84% observed a single time. The V gene's germline CDR1 is SGDLS and CDR2 YYNGEE. The CDR3 is 13 residues long. V dropped 1 base and J dropped 8 bases, with 7 bases sitting between them. This material consisted of unstimulated CD4+ T cells sorted from spleen or lymph node cells, taken before transplant. The rearrangement joins TRBV9 to TRBJ1-6; D gene ambiguous. The sequence was collected from a human donor who was the organ donor for an intestinal transplant. CDR3 sequence: CASSVSADSPLHF. In DNA form, the CDR3 reads TGTGCCAGCAGCGTATCGGCGGATTCACCCCTCCACTTT.